What follows are 30 T cell receptor beta chains derived from one specimen sequenced in a study of shared clonotypes between healthy human individuals. Clones were read by immunoSEQ multiplex PCR, and TCRdb kept only the in-frame ones, dropping some. The sample records about 2.4 million clones, roughly 92% being singletons. What was sequenced was naive CD4+ T cells sorted from blood. Subset denoted: CD45RA+ positively selected. Receptors originate from a young man in good health.

The V and J genes are TRBV5-1 and TRBJ2-1; TRBD2 matches 8 bases. Germline-derived CDR1 and CDR2 are SGHRS and YFSETQ. The V segment lost 7 bases and the J segment 2 bases; nucleotides outside the gene matches: 8. The CDR3 totals 15 residues. CDR3 nucleotide sequence: TGCGCCAGCCTTGAGGGTAGCGGGGCCTACAATGAGCAGTTCTTC. Amino acid sequence: CASLEGSGAYNEQFF.

V gene TRBV30 combines with J gene TRBJ2-1; 10 positions agree with TRBD2. With 0 bases clipped from V and 8 bases from J, the junction kept 10 bases outside the gene matches. This CDR3 is 16 amino acids long. The germline CDR1 and CDR2 sequences are GTSNPN and SVGIG (reference sequence). CDR3 region: CAWSVGGAGGRDEQFF. The DNA of the CDR3 is TGTGCCTGGAGTGTAGGAGGAGCGGGGGGGCGGGATGAGCAGTTCTTC. The full variable domain, in which reference TRBV30 and TRBJ2-1 provide the parts outside the CDR3, is SQTIHQWPATLVQPVGSPLSLECTVEGTSNPNLYWYRQAAGRGLQLLFYSVGIGQISSEVPQNLSASRPQDRQFILSSKKLLLSDSGFYLCAWSVGGAGGRDEQFFGPGTRLTVL.

The count of this clone is one. The V and J genes are TRBV2 and TRBJ1-2, with D possibly being TRBD1 (5 bases). V dropped 3 bases and J dropped 7 bases, with 12 bases sitting between them. There are 13 residues in the CDR3. Per the germline V gene, CDR1 is SNHLY and CDR2 is FYNNEI. CDR3 protein: CASSEAGRFGYTF. CDR3 coding DNA: TGTGCCAGCAGTGAGGCAGGGCGGTTTGGCTACACCTTC.

The chain is built from TRBV28 and TRBJ2-3; TRBD1 is a possible D gene (5 bases). Trimming left V 5 bases short and J 4 bases short, with 19 bases between. The length of the CDR3 is 16 residues. Germline V gene data show CDR1 as MDHEN and CDR2 as SYDVKM. The CDR3 reads CASSILGQGYSDTQYF. The CDR3 nucleotides are TGTGCCAGCAGTATATTGGGGCAGGGTTATTCAGATACGCAGTATTTT.

Regarding this clone: Other DNA variants within this sample encode the same CDR3. This chain links TRBV11-1 with TRBJ1-1; no firm D call. The CDR3 length is 14 residues. Germline CDR1 reads SGHAT; CDR2 reads FQDESV (reference sequence). Trimming took off 1 base at V and 1 base at J, with 7 bases between the two ends. The CDR3, as DNA: TGTGCCAGCAGCTTAGTTCCCGGGAACACTGAAGCTTTCTTT. Residues: CASSLVPGNTEAFF.

The chain is built from TRBV10-2 and TRBJ2-5; no definite D call. There are 14 residues in the CDR3. V was clipped by 0 bases and J by 2 bases, with 7 bases between them. CDR1 is WSHSY, CDR2 SAAADI, per germline. The CDR3 loop is CASSESPFQETQYF. DNA of the CDR3: TGCGCCAGCAGTGAGTCGCCGTTTCAAGAGACCCAGTACTTC.

The rearrangement links TRBV27 to TRBJ2-6, with D tentatively TRBD1 (5 bases). The CDR3 extends over 15 amino acids. Trimming took 6 bases from V and 2 from J, leaving 11 bases between them. From germline, CDR1 is MNHEY and CDR2 SMNVEV (reference sequence). CDR3 in amino acids: CASSPRVTGANVLTF. CDR3 DNA sequence: TGTGCCAGCAGCCCCAGGGTAACTGGGGCCAACGTCCTGACTTTC. Drawing the rest from reference TRBV27 and TRBJ2-6, the complete variable domain is EAQVTQNPRYLITVTGKKLTVTCSQNMNHEYMSWYRQDPGLGLRQIYYSMNVEVTDKGDVPEGYKVSRKEKRNFPLILESPSPNQTSLYFCASSPRVTGANVLTFGAGSRLTVL.

This rearrangement joins TRBV30 to TRBJ1-3; D perhaps matches TRBD1 (6 bases). Trimming took off 7 bases at V and 1 base at J, with 8 bases between the two ends. Germline V gene data show CDR1 as GTSNPN and CDR2 as SVGIG (reference sequence). The CDR3 is 12 residues long. CDR3: CALTGSGNTIYF. CDR3 sequence (DNA): TGTGCCTTAACAGGGTCTGGAAACACCATATATTTT.

The V gene is TRBV6-1, the J gene TRBJ2-7; 11 bases agree with TRBD2. Unmatched junction bases numbered 4, after V lost 2 bases and J lost 1 base. Germline V lookup: CDR1 MNHNS, CDR2 SASEGT. The length of the CDR3 is 16 residues. The CDR3 nucleotides read TGTGCCAGCAGTGAAATAGCGGGAGGGACTTCCTACGAGCAGTACTTC. Amino acid sequence: CASSEIAGGTSYEQYF.

This chain joins TRBV18 and TRBJ1-1; no reliable D call. The V and J ends lost 3 bases and 2 bases respectively, with 19 bases between them. The germline gives CDR1 KGHSH, CDR2 LQKENI. The CDR3 has 17 amino acids. The CDR3 here is CASSPLSGLETNTEAFF. CDR3 coding DNA: TGTGCCAGCTCACCTCTCAGTGGGTTGGAGACCAACACTGAAGCTTTCTTT.

The J gene is TRBJ1-5, the V gene TRBV19; 7 bases agree with TRBD1. Trimming at V came to 9 bases and at J to 4 bases, leaving 6 bases not matched to a gene. This CDR3 spans 13 amino acids. The germline V gene has CDR1 LNHDA and CDR2 SQIVND (reference sequence). Here the CDR3 reads CASRGQYNQPQHF. The CDR3 bases are TGTGCCAGCCGGGGACAGTATAATCAGCCCCAGCATTTT.

V usage is TRBV10-3 and J usage is TRBJ2-5; unclear D gene. V lost 10 bases and J lost 9, with 18 bases in between. The CDR3 extends over 12 amino acids. Germline V lookup: CDR1 ENHRY, CDR2 SYGVKD. This CDR3 is CATGPTVEAQYF. CDR3 in DNA: TGTGCCACCGGGCCCACGGTCGAGGCCCAGTACTTC.

The J gene is TRBJ2-5, the V gene TRBV5-5, with D maybe TRBD2 (6 bases). In germline, CDR1 is SGHKS, CDR2 YYEKEE (reference sequence). The CDR3 runs 17 residues. V shed 3 bases and J shed 0 bases, with 18 bases lying between them. CDR3 sequence (DNA): TGTGCCAGCAGCTCTCACCCCGGCGGGGTTTACCAAGAGACCCAGTACTTC. Amino acid sequence: CASSSHPGGVYQETQYF.

V usage is TRBV5-4 and J usage is TRBJ1-3; no clear D gene. The V gene lost 4 bases and the J gene lost 4 bases, with 6 bases spanning the gap. There are 12 residues in the CDR3. Germline CDR1 SGHNT, CDR2 YYREEE (reference sequence). The CDR3 here is CASSQGGNTIYF. The CDR3 DNA sequence: TGTGCCAGCAGCCAAGGCGGAAACACCATATATTTT.

The V and J genes are TRBV12-5 and TRBJ1-1, with 7 bases fitting TRBD1. V shed 7 bases and J 6 bases; nucleotides not matched to a gene: 2. Per germline, CDR1 LGHNT and CDR2 FRNRAP. The CDR3 spans 11 residues. CDR3 coding DNA: TGTGCTAGTGATGGACAGGCTGAAGCTTTCTTT. This codes for CASDGQAEAFF. Full variable domain (remainder filled in from reference TRBV12-5 and TRBJ1-1): DARVTQTPRHKVTEMGQEVTMRCQPILGHNTVFWYRQTMMQGLELLAYFRNRAPLDDSGMPKDRFSAEMPDATLATLKIQPSEPRDSAVYFCASDGQAEAFFGQGTRLTVV.

Here the CDR3 DNA reads TGTGCCAGCAGCTTAGAAGGGGTATTGGAGACCCAGTACTTC. Protein product: CASSLEGVLETQYF. The genes are TRBV7-9 and TRBJ2-5; D is perhaps TRBD1 (5 bases). CDR3 length equals 14 residues. CDR1 and CDR2 from the germline V gene are SEHNR and FQNEAQ (reference sequence). Trimming took off 1 base at V and 5 bases at J, with 11 bases between the two ends. The full variable domain, completed using reference TRBV7-9 and TRBJ2-5, is DTGVSQNPRHKITKRGQNVTFRCDPISEHNRLYWYRQTLGQGPEFLTYFQNEAQLEKSRLLSDRFSAERPKGSFSTLEIQRTEQGDSAMYLCASSLEGVLETQYFGPGTRLLVL.

The rearrangement uses TRBV5-4 and TRBJ2-5; a possible D gene is TRBD2 (6 bases). From germline, CDR1 is SGHNT and CDR2 YYREEE (reference sequence). The length of the CDR3 is 14 residues. V was pared by 3 bases and J by 2 bases, with 11 bases between. CDR3 in DNA: TGTGCCAGCAGCTCCGGGACTGAGCAAGAGACCCAGTACTTC. It codes for CASSSGTEQETQYF.

This chain uses TRBV18 with TRBJ2-2; D unresolved. Trimming took off 3 bases at V and 4 bases at J, with 12 bases between the two ends. Germline V gives CDR1 KGHSH, CDR2 LQKENI. The length of the CDR3 is 15 residues. The CDR3 nucleotides are TGTGCCAGCTCACCCTTACAGAGCCTCACCGGGGAGCTGTTTTTT. It specifies CASSPLQSLTGELFF. The entire variable domain, with the rest obtained from reference TRBV18 and TRBJ2-2, is as follows: NAGVMQNPRHLVRRRGQEARLRCSPMKGHSHVYWYRQLPEEGLKFMVYLQKENIIDESGMPKERFSAEFPKEGPSILRIQQVVRGDSAAYFCASSPLQSLTGELFFGEGSRLTVL.

A word on this clone: Different DNA sequences within this sample yield the same CDR3. This rearrangement joins TRBV9 to TRBJ2-6; D is unresolved. There are 13 residues in the CDR3. The V gene's germline CDR1 is SGDLS and CDR2 YYNGEE. Trimming pared 5 bases from V and 0 bases from J, leaving 3 bases between. The CDR3 DNA sequence: TGTGCCAGCAGGGCCTCTGGGGCCAACGTCCTGACTTTC. It translates to CASRASGANVLTF.

The chain employs TRBV7-9 and TRBJ2-2; a possible D gene is TRBD1 (6 bases). The CDR3 runs 15 residues. The V end lost 5 bases, the J end lost 5 bases, and 15 bases lay between the germline ends. Germline V gene sequence: CDR1 SEHNR, CDR2 FQNEAQ (reference sequence). The CDR3, as DNA: TGTGCCAGCAGCCCAACAACAGGGAATACCGGGGAGCTGTTTTTT. It encodes CASSPTTGNTGELFF.

The count of this clone is one. The chain employs TRBV19 and TRBJ2-1, with D unclear. Germline values: CDR1 LNHDA, CDR2 SQIVND (reference sequence). CDR3 length: 14 amino acids. Trimming removed 3 bases at V and 7 bases at J, with 13 bases between. The chain's CDR3 is CASSISGLLNEQFF. The DNA of the CDR3 is TGTGCCAGTAGTATTTCGGGCCTCCTTAATGAGCAGTTCTTC.

V is TRBV6-5 and J is TRBJ2-1, with 13 bases identical to TRBD2. V lost 5 bases and J lost 9; bases outside the gene matches: 7. From germline, CDR1 is MNHEY and CDR2 SVGAGI. The CDR3 spans 15 residues. The CDR3 here is CASSLGLAGSFEQFF. The CDR3 DNA sequence: TGTGCCAGCAGTCTGGGACTAGCGGGGTCCTTTGAGCAGTTCTTC.

The chain carries TRBV7-9 and TRBJ1-1; TRBD1 might be the D (5 bases). V lost 5 bases, J lost 4 bases, and 11 bases lay in between. Germline CDR1 is SEHNR and CDR2 is FQNEAQ (reference sequence). This CDR3 region has 13 residues. The chain's CDR3 is CASSPQGGTEAFF. In DNA, the CDR3 is TGTGCCAGCAGCCCCCAGGGCGGCACTGAAGCTTTCTTT.

The table lists this clone with a count of one. The V and J genes are TRBV5-1 and TRBJ2-7, with D tentatively TRBD1 (5 bases). Germline lookup yields CDR1 SGHRS and CDR2 YFSETQ. The CDR3 loop spans 14 amino acids. V was shortened by 3 bases and J by 2 bases, with 12 bases between the two germline ends. CDR3 DNA: TGCGCCAGCAGCTATACAGGACAAACCTACGAGCAGTACTTC. This codes for CASSYTGQTYEQYF. The full variable domain, rest sourced from reference TRBV5-1 and TRBJ2-7, is KAGVTQTPRYLIKTRGQQVTLSCSPISGHRSVSWYQQTPGQGLQFLFEYFSETQRNKGNFPGRFSGRQFSNSRSEMNVSTLELGDSALYLCASSYTGQTYEQYFGPGTRLTVT.

The rearrangement links TRBV14 to TRBJ2-2; possibly TRBD1 for D (6 bases). V lost 1 base to trimming and J lost 4 bases, with 13 bases between them. The CDR3 loop spans 16 amino acids. Germline CDR1 and CDR2: SGHDN and FVKESK. The CDR3 protein is CASSQGSTGLTGELFF. The CDR3 DNA follows: TGTGCCAGCAGCCAAGGTTCGACAGGACTCACCGGGGAGCTGTTTTTT.

This CDR3 is CASSPGLAGALAYEQYF. CDR3 nucleotide sequence: TGTGCCAGCTCACCAGGGTTAGCGGGAGCGCTCGCCTACGAGCAGTACTTC. The rearrangement links TRBV18 to TRBJ2-7; 9 nucleotides match TRBD2. Germline V CDR1 and CDR2: KGHSH, LQKENI. The CDR3 runs to 17 residues. With 2 bases clipped from V and 2 bases from J, the junction kept 10 bases outside the gene matches.

The chain uses TRBV7-9 and TRBJ2-5; D gene uncertain. The ends were cut back, 3 bases at V and 0 bases at J, with 11 bases in the middle. CDR3 length equals 15 residues. The germline V gene encodes CDR1 SEHNR and CDR2 FQNEAQ (reference sequence). Here the CDR3 DNA reads TGTGCCAGCAGCTTGGCGACCTGGTACCAAGAGACCCAGTACTTC. It is translated as CASSLATWYQETQYF. Full variable domain (remainder filled in from reference TRBV7-9 and TRBJ2-5): DTGVSQNPRHKITKRGQNVTFRCDPISEHNRLYWYRQTLGQGPEFLTYFQNEAQLEKSRLLSDRFSAERPKGSFSTLEIQRTEQGDSAMYLCASSLATWYQETQYFGPGTRLLVL.

This sequence joins TRBV18 and TRBJ1-2; D may be TRBD1 (6 bases). Trimming removed 2 bases from V and 7 bases from J, with 14 bases in between. CDR1 and CDR2 (germline): KGHSH, LQKENI. The CDR3 is 14 amino acids. CDR3 residues: CASSPTTGARGYTF. Written as DNA, the CDR3 is TGTGCCAGCTCACCAACGACGGGGGCTCGTGGCTACACCTTC.

The chain recombines TRBV6-6 with TRBJ1-6; 8 positions match TRBD1. Germline V lookup: CDR1 MNHNY, CDR2 SVGAGI (reference sequence). The CDR3 loop spans 15 amino acids. V was clipped by 5 bases and J by 8 bases; unmatched bases: 8. CDR3 nucleotides: TGTGCCAGCAGTACCCCGGACAGGGCGGATTCACCCCTCCACTTT. It yields the protein CASSTPDRADSPLHF.

Regarding this clone: In the same sample, other DNA sequences code for this CDR3. The chain has TRBV9 and TRBJ2-7; D is possibly TRBD1 or TRBD2 (5 bases each). Germline V gene data show CDR1 as SGDLS and CDR2 as YYNGEE. CDR3 size: 15 residues. Trimming took off 0 bases at V and 0 bases at J, with 10 bases between the two ends. The CDR3: CASSVDPGSSYEQYF. CDR3 nucleotide sequence: TGTGCCAGCAGCGTAGACCCAGGGAGCTCCTACGAGCAGTACTTC.